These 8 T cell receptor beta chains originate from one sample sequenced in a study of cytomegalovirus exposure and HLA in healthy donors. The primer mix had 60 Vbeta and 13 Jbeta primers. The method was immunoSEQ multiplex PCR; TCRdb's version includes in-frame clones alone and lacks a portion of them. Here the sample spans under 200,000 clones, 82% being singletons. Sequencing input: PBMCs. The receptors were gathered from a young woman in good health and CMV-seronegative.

CDR3 nucleotide sequence: TGTGCCAGCAGTTTAACAGGTAATAGCAATCAGCCCCAGCATTTT. Protein sequence: CASSLTGNSNQPQHF. The V and J genes are TRBV6-1 and TRBJ1-5, with D possibly TRBD1 on 5 matching bases. V lost 5 bases, J lost 0 bases, and 11 bases lay in between. The CDR3 runs 15 residues. Germline lookup yields CDR1 MNHNS and CDR2 SASEGT.

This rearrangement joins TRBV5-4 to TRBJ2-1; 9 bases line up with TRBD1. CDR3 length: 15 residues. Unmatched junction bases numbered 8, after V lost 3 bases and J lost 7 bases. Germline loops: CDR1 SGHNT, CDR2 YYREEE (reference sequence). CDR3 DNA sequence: TGTGCCAGCAGCTACACCGGGACAGGGTGGAATGAGCAGTTCTTC. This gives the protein CASSYTGTGWNEQFF.

The CDR3 here is CASSAAGYYEQYF. In nucleotides, the CDR3 is TGTGCCAGCAGTGCCGCGGGTTACTACGAGCAGTACTTC. The chain combines TRBV27 with TRBJ2-7; possibly TRBD2 for D (5 bases). In germline, CDR1 is MNHEY, CDR2 SMNVEV (reference sequence). This CDR3 contains 13 residues. Trimming stripped 5 bases from V and 3 bases from J, with 11 bases between.

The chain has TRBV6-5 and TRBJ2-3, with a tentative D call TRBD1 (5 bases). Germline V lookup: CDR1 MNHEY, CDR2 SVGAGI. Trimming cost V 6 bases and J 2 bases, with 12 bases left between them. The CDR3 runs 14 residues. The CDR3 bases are TGTGCCAGCAGCCAGGGTTCTGTCACAGATACGCAGTATTTT. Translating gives CASSQGSVTDTQYF.

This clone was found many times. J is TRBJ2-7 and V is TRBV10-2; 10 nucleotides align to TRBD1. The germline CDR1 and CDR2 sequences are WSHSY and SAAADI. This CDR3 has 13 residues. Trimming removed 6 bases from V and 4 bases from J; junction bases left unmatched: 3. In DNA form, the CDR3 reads TGCGCCAGCAGCGAGGGACAGGGGTACGAGCAGTACGTC. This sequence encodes CASSEGQGYEQYV.

This chain's CDR3 is CSVVGGFNQPQHF. Here the CDR3 DNA reads TGCAGCGTTGTCGGGGGTTTCAATCAGCCCCAGCATTTT. This rearrangement joins TRBV29-1 to TRBJ1-5, with a possible D match to TRBD1 (5 bases). Germline lookup yields CDR1 SQVTM and CDR2 ANQGSEA. The CDR3 runs 13 residues. Trimming took off 4 bases at V and 3 bases at J, with 10 bases between the two ends.

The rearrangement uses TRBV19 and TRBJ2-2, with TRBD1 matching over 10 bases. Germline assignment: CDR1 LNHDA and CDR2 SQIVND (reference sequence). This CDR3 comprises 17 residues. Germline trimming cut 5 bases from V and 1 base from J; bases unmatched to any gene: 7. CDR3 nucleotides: TGTGCCAGTAGTTATGAGACAGGGGGCTGGAACACCGGGGAGCTGTTTTTT. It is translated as CASSYETGGWNTGELFF.

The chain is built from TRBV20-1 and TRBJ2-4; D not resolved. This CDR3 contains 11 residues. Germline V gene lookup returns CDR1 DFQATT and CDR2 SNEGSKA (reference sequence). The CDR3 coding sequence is TGCAGCGGTAAGGCCAAAAACATTCAGTACTTC. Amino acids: CSGKAKNIQYF.